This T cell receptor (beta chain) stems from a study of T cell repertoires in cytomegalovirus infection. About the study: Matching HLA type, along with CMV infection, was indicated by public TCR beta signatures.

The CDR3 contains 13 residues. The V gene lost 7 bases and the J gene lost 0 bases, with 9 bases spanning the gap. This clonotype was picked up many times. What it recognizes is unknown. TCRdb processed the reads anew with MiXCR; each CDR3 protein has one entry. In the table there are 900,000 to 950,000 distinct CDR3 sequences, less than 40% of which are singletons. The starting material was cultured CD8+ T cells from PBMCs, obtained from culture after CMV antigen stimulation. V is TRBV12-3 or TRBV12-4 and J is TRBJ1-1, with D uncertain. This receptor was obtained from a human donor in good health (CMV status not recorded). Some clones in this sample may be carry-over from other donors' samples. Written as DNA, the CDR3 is TGTGCCAGCACCTTCGGGGTGAACACTGAAGCTTTCTTT. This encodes CASTFGVNTEAFF.